This record looks at one T cell receptor beta chain sequence and its context. This record comes from a study of blood T cell repertoires in COVID-19. The wider study: Sample material is recorded as cDNA or gDNA derived from T cells, B-cell-depleted T cells, or PBMCs.

TCRdb keeps only in-frame clones here, not all; method: immunoSEQ multiplex PCR. The sample has some 150,000 clones, 88% seen once. CDR3 length: 14 residues. Germline-derived CDR1 and CDR2 are LNHDA and SQIVND (reference sequence). V was clipped by 3 bases and J by 3 bases, with 12 bases between them. Sequencing was done on a sample of PBMCs or T cells enriched from blood (not recorded which). This receptor was identified in a woman aged 25 to 39 with acute COVID-19. The chain recombines TRBV19 with TRBJ2-7, with D possibly being TRBD2 (6 bases). This chain's CDR3 is CASSIAGSGYEQYF. In DNA form, the CDR3 reads TGTGCCAGTAGTATCGCAGGTAGCGGCTACGAGCAGTACTTC.